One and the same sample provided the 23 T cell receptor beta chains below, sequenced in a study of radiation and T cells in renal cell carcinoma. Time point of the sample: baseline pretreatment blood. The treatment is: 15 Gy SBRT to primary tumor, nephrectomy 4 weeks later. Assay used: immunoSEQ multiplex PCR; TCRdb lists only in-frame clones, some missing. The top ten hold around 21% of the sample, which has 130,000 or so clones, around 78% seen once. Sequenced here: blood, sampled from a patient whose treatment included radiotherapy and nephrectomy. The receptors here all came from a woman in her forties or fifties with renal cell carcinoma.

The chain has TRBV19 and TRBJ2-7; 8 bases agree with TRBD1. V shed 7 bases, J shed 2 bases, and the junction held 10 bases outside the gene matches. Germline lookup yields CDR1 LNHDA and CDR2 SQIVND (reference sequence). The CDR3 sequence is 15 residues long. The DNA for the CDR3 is TGTGCCAGTAAGAAAAAGACAGGGGAACCCTACGAGCAGTACTTC. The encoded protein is CASKKKTGEPYEQYF.

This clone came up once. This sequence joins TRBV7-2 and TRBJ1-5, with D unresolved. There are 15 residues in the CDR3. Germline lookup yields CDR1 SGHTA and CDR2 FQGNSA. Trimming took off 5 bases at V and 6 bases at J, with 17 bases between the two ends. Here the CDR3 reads CASSPDRVQSQPQHF. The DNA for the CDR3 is TGTGCCAGCAGCCCGGACCGGGTCCAGAGTCAGCCCCAGCATTTT.

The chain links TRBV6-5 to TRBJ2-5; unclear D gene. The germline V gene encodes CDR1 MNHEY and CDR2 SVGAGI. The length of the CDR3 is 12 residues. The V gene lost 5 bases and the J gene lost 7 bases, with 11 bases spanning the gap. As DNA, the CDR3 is TGTGCCAGCAGTACCCTATTTGGGACCCAGTACTTC. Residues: CASSTLFGTQYF.

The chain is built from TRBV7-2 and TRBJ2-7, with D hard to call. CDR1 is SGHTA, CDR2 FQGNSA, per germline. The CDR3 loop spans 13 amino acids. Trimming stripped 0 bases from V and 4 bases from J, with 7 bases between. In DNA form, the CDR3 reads TGTGCCAGCAGCTTAGCGTCAGAATACGAGCAGTACTTC. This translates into CASSLASEYEQYF.

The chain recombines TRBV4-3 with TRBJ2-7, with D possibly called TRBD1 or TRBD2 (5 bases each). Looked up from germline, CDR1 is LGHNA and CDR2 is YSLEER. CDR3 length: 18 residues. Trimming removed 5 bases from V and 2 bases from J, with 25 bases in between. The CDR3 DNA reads TGCGCCAGCAGCTCTCAGTGGGTGTCGGGGACCGAGACCTACGAGCAGTACTTC. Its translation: CASSSQWVSGTETYEQYF.

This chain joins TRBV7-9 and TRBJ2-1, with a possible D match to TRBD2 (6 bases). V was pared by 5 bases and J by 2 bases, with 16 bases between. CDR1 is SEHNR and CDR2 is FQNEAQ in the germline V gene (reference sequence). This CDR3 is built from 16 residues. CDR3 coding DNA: TGTGCCAGCAGCCGGCTCGGGGGATCCACCTACAATGAGCAGTTCTTC. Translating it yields CASSRLGGSTYNEQFF. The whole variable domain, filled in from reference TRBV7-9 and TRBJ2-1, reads DTGVSQNPRHKITKRGQNVTFRCDPISEHNRLYWYRQTLGQGPEFLTYFQNEAQLEKSRLLSDRFSAERPKGSFSTLEIQRTEQGDSAMYLCASSRLGGSTYNEQFFGPGTRLTVL.

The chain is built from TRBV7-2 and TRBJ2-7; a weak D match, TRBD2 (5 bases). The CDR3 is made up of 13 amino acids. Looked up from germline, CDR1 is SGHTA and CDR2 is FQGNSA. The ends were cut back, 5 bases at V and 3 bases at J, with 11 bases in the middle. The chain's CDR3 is CASSPFGSYEQYF. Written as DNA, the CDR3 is TGTGCCAGCAGCCCCTTTGGGAGCTACGAGCAGTACTTC.

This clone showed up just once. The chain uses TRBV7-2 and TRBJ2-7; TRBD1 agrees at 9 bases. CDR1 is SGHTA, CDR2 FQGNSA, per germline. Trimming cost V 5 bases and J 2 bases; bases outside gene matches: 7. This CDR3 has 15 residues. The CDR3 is CASSPQGTGPYEQYF. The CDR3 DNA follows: TGTGCCAGCAGCCCACAAGGGACAGGGCCCTACGAGCAGTACTTC.

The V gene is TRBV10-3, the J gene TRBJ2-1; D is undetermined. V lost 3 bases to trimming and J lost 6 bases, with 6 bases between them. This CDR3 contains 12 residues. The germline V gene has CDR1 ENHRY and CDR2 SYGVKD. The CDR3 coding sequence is TGTGCCATCAGTGACCCACTCAATGAGCAGTTCTTC. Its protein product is CAISDPLNEQFF.

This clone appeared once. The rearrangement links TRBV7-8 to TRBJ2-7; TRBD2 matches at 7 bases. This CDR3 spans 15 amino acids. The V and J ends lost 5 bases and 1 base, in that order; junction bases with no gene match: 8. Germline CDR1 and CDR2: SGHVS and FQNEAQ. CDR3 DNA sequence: TGTGCCAGCAGCCGCGGCGGGAGCTATTCCTACGAGCAGTACTTC. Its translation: CASSRGGSYSYEQYF.

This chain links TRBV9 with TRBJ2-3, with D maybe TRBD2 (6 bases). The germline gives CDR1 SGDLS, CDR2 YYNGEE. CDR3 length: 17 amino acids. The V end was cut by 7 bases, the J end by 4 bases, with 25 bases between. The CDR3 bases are TGTGCCAGCCAAAAAGGCGGCGGGACGACTGGCGCAGATACGCAGTATTTT. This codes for CASQKGGGTTGADTQYF.

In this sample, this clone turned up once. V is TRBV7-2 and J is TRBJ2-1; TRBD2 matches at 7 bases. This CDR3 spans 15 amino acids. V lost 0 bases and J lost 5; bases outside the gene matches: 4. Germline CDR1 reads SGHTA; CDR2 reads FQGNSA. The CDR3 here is CASSLAWEGHNEQFF. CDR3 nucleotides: TGTGCCAGCAGCTTAGCTTGGGAGGGCCACAATGAGCAGTTCTTC.

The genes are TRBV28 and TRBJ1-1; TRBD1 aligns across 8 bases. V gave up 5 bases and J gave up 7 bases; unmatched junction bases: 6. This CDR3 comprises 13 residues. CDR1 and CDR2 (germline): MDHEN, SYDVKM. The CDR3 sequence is CASSPPDRGEAFF. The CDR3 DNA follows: TGTGCCAGCAGTCCCCCTGACAGGGGTGAAGCTTTCTTT.

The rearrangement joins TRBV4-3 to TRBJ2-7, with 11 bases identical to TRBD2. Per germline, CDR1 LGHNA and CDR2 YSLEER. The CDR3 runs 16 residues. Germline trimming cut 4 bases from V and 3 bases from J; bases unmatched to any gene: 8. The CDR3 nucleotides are TGCGCCAGCAGCCTGGAGACTAGCGGGGATGGCTACGAGCAGTACTTC. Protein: CASSLETSGDGYEQYF.

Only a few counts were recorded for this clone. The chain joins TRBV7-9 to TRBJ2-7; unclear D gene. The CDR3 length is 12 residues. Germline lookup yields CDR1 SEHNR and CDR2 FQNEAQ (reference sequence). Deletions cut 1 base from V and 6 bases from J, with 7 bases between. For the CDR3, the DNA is TGTGCCAGCAGCTTAGGACCCGGCGAGCAGTACTTC. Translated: CASSLGPGEQYF.

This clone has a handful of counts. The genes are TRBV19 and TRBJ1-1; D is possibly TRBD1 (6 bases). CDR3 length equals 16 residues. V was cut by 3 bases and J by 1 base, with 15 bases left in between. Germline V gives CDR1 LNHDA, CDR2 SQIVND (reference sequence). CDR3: CASSMGAGESNTEAFF. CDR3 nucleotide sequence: TGTGCCAGTAGTATGGGCGCAGGGGAGTCGAACACTGAAGCTTTCTTT.

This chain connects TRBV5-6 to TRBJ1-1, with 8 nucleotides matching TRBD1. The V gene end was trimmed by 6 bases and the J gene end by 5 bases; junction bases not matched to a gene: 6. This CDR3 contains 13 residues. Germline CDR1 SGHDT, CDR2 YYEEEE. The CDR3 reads CASNSGGWTEAFF. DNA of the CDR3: TGTGCCAGCAACTCAGGGGGCTGGACTGAAGCTTTCTTT.

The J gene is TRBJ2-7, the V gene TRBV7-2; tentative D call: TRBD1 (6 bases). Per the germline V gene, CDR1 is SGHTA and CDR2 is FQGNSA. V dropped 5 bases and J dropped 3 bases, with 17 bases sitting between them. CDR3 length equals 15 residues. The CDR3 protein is CASSPRFQGHYEQYF. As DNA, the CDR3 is TGTGCCAGCAGCCCCAGGTTTCAGGGGCACTACGAGCAGTACTTC.

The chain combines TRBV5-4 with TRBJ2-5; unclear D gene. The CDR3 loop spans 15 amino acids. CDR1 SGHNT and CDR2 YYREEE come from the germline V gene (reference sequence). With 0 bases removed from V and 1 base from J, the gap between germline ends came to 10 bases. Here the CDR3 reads CASSLGSWSQETQYF. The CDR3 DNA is TGTGCCAGCAGCTTGGGGAGTTGGTCCCAAGAGACCCAGTACTTC.

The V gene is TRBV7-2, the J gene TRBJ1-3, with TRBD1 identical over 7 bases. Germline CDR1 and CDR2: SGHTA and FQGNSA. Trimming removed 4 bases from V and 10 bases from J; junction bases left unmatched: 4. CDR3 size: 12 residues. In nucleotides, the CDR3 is TGTGCCAGCAGCTACCAGGGGGGAACCATATATTTT. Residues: CASSYQGGTIYF.

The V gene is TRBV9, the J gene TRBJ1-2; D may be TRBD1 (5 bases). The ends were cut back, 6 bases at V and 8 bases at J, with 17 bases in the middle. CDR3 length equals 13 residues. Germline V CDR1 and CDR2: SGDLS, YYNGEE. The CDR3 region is CASNKQVSGGYTF. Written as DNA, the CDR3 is TGTGCCAGCAACAAACAGGTCTCGGGGGGCTACACCTTC.

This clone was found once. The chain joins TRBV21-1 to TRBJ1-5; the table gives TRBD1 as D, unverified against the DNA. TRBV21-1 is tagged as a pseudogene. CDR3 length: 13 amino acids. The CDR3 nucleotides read TGTGCCAGCAGACAGGGAACGGGTCAGCCCCAGCATTTT. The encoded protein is CASRQGTGQPQHF.

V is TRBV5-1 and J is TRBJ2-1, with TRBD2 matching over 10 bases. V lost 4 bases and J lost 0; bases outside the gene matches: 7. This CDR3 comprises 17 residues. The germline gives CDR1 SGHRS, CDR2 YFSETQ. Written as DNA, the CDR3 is TGCGCCAGCAGCCCCACCCCTAGCGGGAGCTCCTACAATGAGCAGTTCTTC. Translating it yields CASSPTPSGSSYNEQFF.